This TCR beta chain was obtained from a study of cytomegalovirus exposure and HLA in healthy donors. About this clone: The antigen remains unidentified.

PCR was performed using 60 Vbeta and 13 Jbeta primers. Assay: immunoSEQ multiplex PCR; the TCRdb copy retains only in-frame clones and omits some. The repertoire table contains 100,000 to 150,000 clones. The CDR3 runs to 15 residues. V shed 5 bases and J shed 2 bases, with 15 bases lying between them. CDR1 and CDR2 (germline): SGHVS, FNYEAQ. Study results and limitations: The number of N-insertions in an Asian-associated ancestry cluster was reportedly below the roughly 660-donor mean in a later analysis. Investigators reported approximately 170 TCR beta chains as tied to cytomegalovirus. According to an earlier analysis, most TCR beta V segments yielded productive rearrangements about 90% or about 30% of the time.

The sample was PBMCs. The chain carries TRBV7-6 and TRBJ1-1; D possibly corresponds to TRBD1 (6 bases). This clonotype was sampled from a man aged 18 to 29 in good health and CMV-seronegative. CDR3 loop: CASSPDRSSNTEAFF. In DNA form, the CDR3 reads TGTGCCAGCAGCCCAGACAGGAGCTCCAACACTGAAGCTTTCTTT.